This TCR beta chain was captured in a study of naive and memory T cell subsets. V lost 5 bases and J lost 8; bases outside the gene matches: 12. The germline V gene encodes CDR1 LNHDA and CDR2 SQIVND (reference sequence). The CDR3 has 15 amino acids. Two oligonucleotides, mixed equimolar, formed the beta constant-region primer covering TRBC1 and TRBC2. Nested alpha and beta constant-region primers with the SP2 primer drove four PCR rounds on ligated cDNA. An oligonucleotide with the SP2 primer and a 12-nucleotide UMI was ligated to the cDNA 3' end. One entry per CDR3 protein results from TCRdb running MiXCR on the UMI-ligation and nested PCR reads. The sample lists some 83,000 distinct CDR3 sequences, 9% occurring once. The sample holds many counts of this clonotype.

The origin of this receptor is a human donor in good health. Sequencing input: naive CD8+ T cells from blood. The chain has TRBV19 and TRBJ2-1, with 7 bases aligning to TRBD2. The CDR3 sequence: CASSREGLPPDEQFF. The DNA for the CDR3 is TGTGCCAGTAGTCGCGAGGGACTACCTCCGGATGAGCAGTTCTTC.